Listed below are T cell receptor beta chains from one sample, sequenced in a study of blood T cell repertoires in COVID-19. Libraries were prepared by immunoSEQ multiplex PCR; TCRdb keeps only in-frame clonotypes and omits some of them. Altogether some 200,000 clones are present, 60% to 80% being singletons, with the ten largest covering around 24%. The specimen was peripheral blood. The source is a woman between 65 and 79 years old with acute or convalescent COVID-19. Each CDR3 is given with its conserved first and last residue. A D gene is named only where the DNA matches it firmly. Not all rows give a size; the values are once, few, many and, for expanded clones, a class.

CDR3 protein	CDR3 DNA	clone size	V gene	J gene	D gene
CASSQDLAQTPTDTQYF	TGCGCCAGCAGCCAAGACCTAGCGCAAACACCCACAGATACGCAGTATTTT	few	TRBV4-1	TRBJ2-3	NA
CASSIGTSGTTDTQYF	TGTGCCAGCAGCATCGGGACTAGCGGAACCACAGATACGCAGTATTTT	NA	TRBV9	TRBJ2-3	TRBD2
CASRSGSDTGELFF	TGTGCCAGCAGGTCCGGGTCGGACACCGGGGAGCTGTTTTTT	many	TRBV25-1	TRBJ2-2	NA
CASSIDRVSNQPQHF	TGTGCCAGTAGTATTGACAGGGTTAGCAATCAGCCCCAGCATTTT	NA	TRBV19	TRBJ1-5	TRBD1
CASSLGGGSSGETQYF	TGTGCCAGCAGCTTAGGCGGCGGGAGTTCGGGGGAGACCCAGTACTTC	NA	TRBV7-9	TRBJ2-5	TRBD2
CASSWSGQPTSYEQYF	TGTGCCAGCAGTTGGTCAGGACAGCCTACCTCCTACGAGCAGTACTTC	NA	TRBV27	TRBJ2-7	NA
CASSRTGGSSYNEQFF	TGCGCCAGCAGTAGGACAGGGGGGAGCTCCTACAATGAGCAGTTCTTC	NA	TRBV5-1	TRBJ2-1	TRBD1
CASSFRLAGGRDEQFF	TGTGCCAGCAGCTTCCGACTAGCGGGAGGGAGAGATGAGCAGTTCTTC	NA	TRBV7-9	TRBJ2-1	TRBD2
CASSYGQNTEAFF	TGTGCCAGCAGCTACGGACAGAACACTGAAGCTTTCTTT	NA	TRBV5-8	TRBJ1-1	NA
CASSLAGATNEKLFF	TGTGCCAGCAGCTTGGCCGGGGCAACTAATGAAAAACTGTTTTTT	NA	TRBV5-8	TRBJ1-4	NA
CASSLTDIGEQYF	TGTGCCAGCAGCTTGACAGATATAGGCGAGCAGTACTTC	NA	TRBV11-2	TRBJ2-7	NA
CASSSTGQVRGNRYTF	TGTGCCAGCAGCTCCACAGGACAGGTCCGGGGGAATCGCTACACCTTC	once	TRBV5-8	TRBJ1-2	TRBD1
CASRRKGRDQPQHF	TGTGCCAGCCGAAGGAAGGGGAGGGACCAGCCCCAGCATTTT	many	TRBV6-5	TRBJ1-5	NA
CATSGWLAGSNEQFF	TGTGCCACCAGTGGTTGGCTAGCTGGTAGTAATGAGCAGTTCTTC	NA	TRBV24-1	TRBJ2-1	NA
CASRSTSGSVGPQETQYF	TGTGCCAGCCGATCGACTAGCGGGAGTGTCGGCCCTCAAGAGACCCAGTACTTC	NA	TRBV7-9	TRBJ2-5	TRBD2
CASSFSPPGSYGYTF	TGTGCCAGCAGTTTTTCACCGCCGGGATCCTATGGCTACACCTTC	NA	TRBV6-5	TRBJ1-2	NA
CASSFRVGDPQYF	TGTGCCAGCAGTTTTAGGGTGGGAGACCCCCAGTACTTC	NA	TRBV12-3/TRBV12-4	TRBJ2-5	NA
CASSLSAAGGFHEQYF	TGCGCCAGCAGCTTGTCAGCGGCGGGAGGGTTCCACGAGCAGTACTTC	NA	TRBV5-1	TRBJ2-7	TRBD2
CASSLGSYNSPLHF	TGTGCCAGCAGTCTCGGGAGTTATAATTCACCCCTCCACTTT	NA	TRBV2	TRBJ1-6	NA
CASELNYEQYF	TGTGCCAGCGAGTTAAACTACGAGCAGTACTTC	NA	TRBV12-3/TRBV12-4	TRBJ2-7	NA
CASSSELSNIQYF	TGTGCCAGCAGTTCCGAGCTCTCAAACATTCAGTACTTC	once	TRBV12-3/TRBV12-4	TRBJ2-4	NA
CASSLSGVHEQYF	TGTGCCAGCAGCTTATCAGGGGTCCACGAGCAGTACTTC	NA	TRBV7-8	TRBJ2-7	NA
CASSSGGNSYEQYF	TGTGCCAGTAGTTCAGGAGGGAACTCCTACGAGCAGTACTTC	NA	TRBV19	TRBJ2-7	NA
CASSLSSGTYEQYF	TGTGCCAGCAGCCTTTCTAGCGGAACCTACGAGCAGTACTTC	NA	TRBV7-8	TRBJ2-7	TRBD2
CASSLSGQVHTEAFF	TGTGCCAGCAGTTTATCGGGACAGGTCCACACTGAAGCTTTCTTT	once	TRBV27	TRBJ1-1	TRBD1
CAISVGTSGSNEQFF	TGTGCCATCAGTGTTGGAACTAGCGGGAGCAACGAGCAGTTCTTC	NA	TRBV10-3	TRBJ2-1	TRBD2
CASSARQGRGSYEQYF	TGTGCCAGCAGCGCCCGACAGGGGCGAGGGTCCTACGAGCAGTACTTC	NA	TRBV9	TRBJ2-7	TRBD1
CASSRTPGGAGTGNQPQHF	TGTGCCAGCAGCCGAACTCCAGGGGGCGCGGGGACGGGTAATCAGCCCCAGCATTTT	NA	TRBV7-8	TRBJ1-5	TRBD1
CASRRAGETGELFF	TGTGCCAGCCGTCGGGCAGGGGAGACCGGGGAGCTGTTTTTT	NA	TRBV27	TRBJ2-2	NA
CASSEASLQGYEQFF	TGTGCCAGCAGTGAGGCTAGCCTACAAGGGTATGAGCAGTTCTTC	NA	TRBV6-1	TRBJ2-1	NA